One sample yielded the 2 T cell receptor beta chains listed below, sequenced in a study of blood T cell repertoires in COVID-19. The data were produced by immunoSEQ multiplex PCR, yet TCRdb's version contains in-frame clones alone and is incomplete. The table has under 150,000 clones, roughly 82% seen once. The source material was peripheral blood. These receptor sequences come from a woman aged 35 to 49 with acute or convalescent COVID-19.

The rearrangement uses TRBV18 and TRBJ1-3, with D unresolved. V shed 6 bases and J shed 0 bases, with 9 bases lying between them. CDR1 KGHSH and CDR2 LQKENI come from the germline V gene. This CDR3 contains 14 residues. CDR3 sequence: CASSRDLSGNTIYF. CDR3 nucleotide sequence: TGTGCCAGCTCCCGGGATCTCTCTGGAAACACCATATATTTT. Full variable domain (rest looked up from reference TRBV18 and TRBJ1-3): NAGVMQNPRHLVRRRGQEARLRCSPMKGHSHVYWYRQLPEEGLKFMVYLQKENIIDESGMPKERFSAEFPKEGPSILRIQQVVRGDSAAYFCASSRDLSGNTIYFGEGSWLTVV.

This clone occurred once. The chain employs TRBV7-2 and TRBJ2-5; 12 positions agree with TRBD2. This CDR3 is 15 amino acids long. J gave up 5 bases and V 5 bases, and 6 bases lay outside the gene matches. CDR1 and CDR2 (germline): SGHTA, FQGNSA. The DNA for the CDR3 is TGTGCCAGCAGCGCCCGACTAGCGGGGGACGAGACCCAGTACTTC. The encoded protein is CASSARLAGDETQYF.